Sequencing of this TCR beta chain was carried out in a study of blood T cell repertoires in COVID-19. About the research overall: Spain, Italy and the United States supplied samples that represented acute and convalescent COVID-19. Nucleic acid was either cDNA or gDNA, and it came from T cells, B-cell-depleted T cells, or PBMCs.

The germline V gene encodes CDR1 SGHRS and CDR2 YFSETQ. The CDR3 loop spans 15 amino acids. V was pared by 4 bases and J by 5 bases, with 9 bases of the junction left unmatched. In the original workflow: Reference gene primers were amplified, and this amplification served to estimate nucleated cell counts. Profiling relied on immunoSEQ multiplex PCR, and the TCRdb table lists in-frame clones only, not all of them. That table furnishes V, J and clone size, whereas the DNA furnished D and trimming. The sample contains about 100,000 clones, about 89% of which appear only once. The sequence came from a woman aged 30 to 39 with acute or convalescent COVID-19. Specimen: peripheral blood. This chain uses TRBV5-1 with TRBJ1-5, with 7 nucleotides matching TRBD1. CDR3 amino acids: CASSPNTGADQPQHF. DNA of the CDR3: TGCGCCAGCAGCCCCAATACAGGGGCGGATCAGCCCCAGCATTTT.